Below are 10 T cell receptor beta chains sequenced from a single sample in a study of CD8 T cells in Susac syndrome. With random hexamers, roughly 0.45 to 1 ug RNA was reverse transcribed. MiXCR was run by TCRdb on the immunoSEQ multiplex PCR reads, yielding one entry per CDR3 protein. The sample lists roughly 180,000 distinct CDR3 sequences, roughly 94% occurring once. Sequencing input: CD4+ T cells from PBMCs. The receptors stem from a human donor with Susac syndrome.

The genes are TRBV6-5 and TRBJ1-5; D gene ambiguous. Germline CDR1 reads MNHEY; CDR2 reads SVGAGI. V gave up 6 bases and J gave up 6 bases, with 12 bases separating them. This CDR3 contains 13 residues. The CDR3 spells CASRSAAGQPQHF. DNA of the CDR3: TGTGCCAGCAGGTCAGCCGCGGGTCAGCCCCAGCATTTT.

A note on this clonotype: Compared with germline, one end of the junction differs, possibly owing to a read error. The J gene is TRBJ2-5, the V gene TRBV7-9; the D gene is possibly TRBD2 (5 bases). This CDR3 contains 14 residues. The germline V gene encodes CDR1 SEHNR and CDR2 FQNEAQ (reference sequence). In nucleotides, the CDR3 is TGTGCCAGCAGCCTAGCTGGCTTTCAAGAGACCCAGTACTTC. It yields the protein CASSLAGFQETQYF.

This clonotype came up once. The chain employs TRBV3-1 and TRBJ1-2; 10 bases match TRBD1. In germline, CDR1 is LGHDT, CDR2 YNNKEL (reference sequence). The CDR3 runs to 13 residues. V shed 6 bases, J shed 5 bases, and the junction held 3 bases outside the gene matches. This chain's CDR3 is CASRDRGIYGYTF. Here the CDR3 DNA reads TGTGCCAGCAGGGACAGGGGGATATATGGCTACACCTTC.

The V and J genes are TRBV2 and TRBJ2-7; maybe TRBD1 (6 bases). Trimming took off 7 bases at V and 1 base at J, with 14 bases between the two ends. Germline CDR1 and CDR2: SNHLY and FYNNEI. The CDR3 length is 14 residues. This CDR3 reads CASTQGILSYEQYF. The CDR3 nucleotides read TGTGCCAGCACCCAGGGGATATTATCCTACGAGCAGTACTTC.

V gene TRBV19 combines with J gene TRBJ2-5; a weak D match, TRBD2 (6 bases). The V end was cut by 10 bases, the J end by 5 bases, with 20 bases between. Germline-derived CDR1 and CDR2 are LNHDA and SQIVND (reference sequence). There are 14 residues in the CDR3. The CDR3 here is CATGGGPTRETQYF. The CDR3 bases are TGTGCCACTGGGGGAGGACCCACGCGGGAGACCCAGTACTTC.

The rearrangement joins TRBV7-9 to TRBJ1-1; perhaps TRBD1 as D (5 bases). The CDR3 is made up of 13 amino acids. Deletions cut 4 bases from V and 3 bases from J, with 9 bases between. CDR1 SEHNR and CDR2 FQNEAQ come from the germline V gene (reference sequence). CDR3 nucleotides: TGTGCCAGCAGCTCGACAGATTACACTGAAGCTTTCTTT. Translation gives CASSSTDYTEAFF.

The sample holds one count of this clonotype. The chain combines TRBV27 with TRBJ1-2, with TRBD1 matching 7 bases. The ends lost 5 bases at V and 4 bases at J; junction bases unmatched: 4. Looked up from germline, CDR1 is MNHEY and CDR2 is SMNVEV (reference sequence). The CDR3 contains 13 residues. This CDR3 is CASSKGQTYGYTF. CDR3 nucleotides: TGTGCCAGCAGTAAGGGACAGACCTATGGCTACACCTTC.

DNA for the CDR3: TGTGCCAGCAGCACACAGTACAATGAGCAGTTCTTC. Protein: CASSTQYNEQFF. The chain is built from TRBV2 and TRBJ2-1; D remains ambiguous. CDR3 length: 12 amino acids. Trimming stripped 6 bases from V and 4 bases from J, with 7 bases between. Germline CDR1 SNHLY, CDR2 FYNNEI.

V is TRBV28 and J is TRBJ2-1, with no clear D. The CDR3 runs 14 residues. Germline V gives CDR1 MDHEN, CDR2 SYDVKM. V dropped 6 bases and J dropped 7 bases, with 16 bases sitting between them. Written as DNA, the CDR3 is TGTGCCAGCAGGATGAAATTCAAACGGAATGAGCAGTTCTTC. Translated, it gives CASRMKFKRNEQFF.

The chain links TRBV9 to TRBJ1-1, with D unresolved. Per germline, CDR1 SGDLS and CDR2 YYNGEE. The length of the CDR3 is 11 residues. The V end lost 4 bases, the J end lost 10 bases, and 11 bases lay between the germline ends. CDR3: CASSKEGVAFF. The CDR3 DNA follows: TGTGCCAGCAGCAAGGAGGGAGTAGCTTTCTTT.